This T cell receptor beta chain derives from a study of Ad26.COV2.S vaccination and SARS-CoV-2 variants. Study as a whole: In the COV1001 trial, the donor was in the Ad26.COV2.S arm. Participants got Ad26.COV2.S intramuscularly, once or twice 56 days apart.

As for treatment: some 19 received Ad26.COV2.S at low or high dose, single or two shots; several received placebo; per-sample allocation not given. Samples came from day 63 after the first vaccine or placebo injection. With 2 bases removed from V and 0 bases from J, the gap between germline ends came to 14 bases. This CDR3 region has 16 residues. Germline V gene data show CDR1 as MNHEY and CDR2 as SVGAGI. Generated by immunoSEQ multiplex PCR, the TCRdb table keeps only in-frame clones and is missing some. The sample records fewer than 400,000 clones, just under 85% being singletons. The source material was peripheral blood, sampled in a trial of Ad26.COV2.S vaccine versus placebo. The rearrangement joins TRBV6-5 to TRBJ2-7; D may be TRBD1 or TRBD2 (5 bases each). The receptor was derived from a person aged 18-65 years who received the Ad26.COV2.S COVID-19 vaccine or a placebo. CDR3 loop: CASSYGTSGSSYEQYF. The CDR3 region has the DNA TGTGCCAGCAGTTACGGGACCTCCGGCAGCTCCTACGAGCAGTACTTC.